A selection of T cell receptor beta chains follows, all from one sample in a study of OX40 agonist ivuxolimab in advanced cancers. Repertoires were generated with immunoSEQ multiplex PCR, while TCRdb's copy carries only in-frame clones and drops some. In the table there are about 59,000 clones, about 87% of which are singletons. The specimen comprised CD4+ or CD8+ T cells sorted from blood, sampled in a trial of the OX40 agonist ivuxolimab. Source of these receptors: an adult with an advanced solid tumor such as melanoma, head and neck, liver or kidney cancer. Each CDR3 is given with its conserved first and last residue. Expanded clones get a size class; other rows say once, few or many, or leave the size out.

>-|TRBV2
CASRAGVYNSPLHF
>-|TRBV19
CASTRSPDWGDEQYF
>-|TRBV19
CASTEAGSSYNEQFF
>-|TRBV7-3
CASSPMWGGNNEQFF
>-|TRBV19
CASRLDGEAFF
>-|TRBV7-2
CASSLVAATNEKLFF
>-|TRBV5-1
CASSLAGGGDQPQHF
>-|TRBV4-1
CASSQEAGSYSNQPQHF
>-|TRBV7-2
CASSLATGGRQPQHF
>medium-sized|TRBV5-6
CASSPVGNHFGYTF
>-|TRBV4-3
CASSQSYLSGDGYTF
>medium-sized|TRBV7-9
CASSSRTGLTDTQYF
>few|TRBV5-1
CASSSTGSGVNTEAFF
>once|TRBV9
CASSGSGRARGNEQFF
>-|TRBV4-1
CASSHFRGDYGYTF
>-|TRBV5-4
CASSPGQGWPSGNTIYF
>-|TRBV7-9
CASSLAGISGNTIYF
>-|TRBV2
CASRADGGGGYTF
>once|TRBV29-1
CSVAQGSGKTQYF
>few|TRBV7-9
CASSLGARETQYF
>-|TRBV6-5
CASSYSGLAGGYEQYF
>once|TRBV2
CASRRGLAGTGELFF
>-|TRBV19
CASSRAPYEQYF
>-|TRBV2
CASRGTLNSPLHF
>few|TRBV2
CASGTSALRGETQYF
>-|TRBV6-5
CASSVIRSHQPQHF
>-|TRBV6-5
CASRGLGEQYF
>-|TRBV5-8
CASSSTRDSGNTIYF
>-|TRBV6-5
CASSYAGTDYGYTF
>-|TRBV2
CASRPASAGGLAKNIQYF